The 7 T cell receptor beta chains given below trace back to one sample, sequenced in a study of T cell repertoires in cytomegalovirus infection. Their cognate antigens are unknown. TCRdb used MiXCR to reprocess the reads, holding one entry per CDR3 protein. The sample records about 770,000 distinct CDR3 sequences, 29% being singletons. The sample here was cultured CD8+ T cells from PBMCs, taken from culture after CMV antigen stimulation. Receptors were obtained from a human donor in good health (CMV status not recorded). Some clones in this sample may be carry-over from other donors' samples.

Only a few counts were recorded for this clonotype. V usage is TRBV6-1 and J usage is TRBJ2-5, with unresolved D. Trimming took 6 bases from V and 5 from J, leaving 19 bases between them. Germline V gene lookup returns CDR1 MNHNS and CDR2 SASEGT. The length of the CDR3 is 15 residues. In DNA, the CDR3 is TGTGCCAGCAGCTGGACGGGCCTCAGTGGGGAGACCCAGTACTTC. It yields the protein CASSWTGLSGETQYF.

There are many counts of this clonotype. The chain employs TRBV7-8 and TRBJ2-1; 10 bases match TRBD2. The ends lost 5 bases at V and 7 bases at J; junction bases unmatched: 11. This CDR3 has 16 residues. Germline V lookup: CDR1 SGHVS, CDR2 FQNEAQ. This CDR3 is CASSQKLAGLKNEQFF. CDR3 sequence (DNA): TGTGCCAGCAGCCAAAAACTAGCGGGGCTGAAGAATGAGCAGTTCTTC. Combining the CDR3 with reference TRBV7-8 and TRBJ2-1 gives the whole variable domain GAGVSQSPRYKVAKRGQDVALRCDPISGHVSLFWYQQALGQGPEFLTYFQNEAQLDKSGLPSDRFFAERPEGSVSTLKIQRTQQEDSAVYLCASSQKLAGLKNEQFFGPGTRLTVL.

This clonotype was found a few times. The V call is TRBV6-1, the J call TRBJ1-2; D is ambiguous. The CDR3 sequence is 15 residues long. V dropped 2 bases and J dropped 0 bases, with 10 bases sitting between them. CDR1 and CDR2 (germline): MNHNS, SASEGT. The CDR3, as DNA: TGTGCCAGCAGTGAAAGGTCGGGCTCTAACTATGGCTACACCTTC. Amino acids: CASSERSGSNYGYTF.

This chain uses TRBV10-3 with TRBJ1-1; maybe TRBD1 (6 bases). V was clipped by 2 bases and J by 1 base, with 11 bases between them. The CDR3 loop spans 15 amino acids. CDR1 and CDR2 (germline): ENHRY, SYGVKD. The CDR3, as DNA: TGTGCCATCAGTGAGACTTTCAGGGGGAACACTGAAGCTTTCTTT. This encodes CAISETFRGNTEAFF.

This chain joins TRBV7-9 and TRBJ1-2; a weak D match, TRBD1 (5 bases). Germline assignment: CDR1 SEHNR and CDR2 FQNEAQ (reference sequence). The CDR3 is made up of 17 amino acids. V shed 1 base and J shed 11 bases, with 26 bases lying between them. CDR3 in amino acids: CASSLGGTAQQSDSYTF. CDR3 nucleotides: TGTGCCAGCAGCTTAGGTGGGACCGCCCAACAAAGCGATTCGTACACCTTC.

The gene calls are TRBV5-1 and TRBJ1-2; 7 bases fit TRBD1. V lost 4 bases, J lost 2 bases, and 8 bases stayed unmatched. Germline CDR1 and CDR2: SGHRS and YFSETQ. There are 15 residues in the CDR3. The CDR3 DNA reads TGCGCCAGCAGCACCTGGACAGGAGACAACTATGGCTACACCTTC. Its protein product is CASSTWTGDNYGYTF. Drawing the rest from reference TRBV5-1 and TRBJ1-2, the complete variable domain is KAGVTQTPRYLIKTRGQQVTLSCSPISGHRSVSWYQQTPGQGLQFLFEYFSETQRNKGNFPGRFSGRQFSNSRSEMNVSTLELGDSALYLCASSTWTGDNYGYTFGSGTRLTVV.

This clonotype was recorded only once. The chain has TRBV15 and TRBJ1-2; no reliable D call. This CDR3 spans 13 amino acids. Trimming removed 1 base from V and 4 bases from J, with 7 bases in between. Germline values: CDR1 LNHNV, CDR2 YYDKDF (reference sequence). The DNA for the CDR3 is TGTGCCACCAGCAGAGCCCGCAGCTATGGCTACACCTTC. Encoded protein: CATSRARSYGYTF.